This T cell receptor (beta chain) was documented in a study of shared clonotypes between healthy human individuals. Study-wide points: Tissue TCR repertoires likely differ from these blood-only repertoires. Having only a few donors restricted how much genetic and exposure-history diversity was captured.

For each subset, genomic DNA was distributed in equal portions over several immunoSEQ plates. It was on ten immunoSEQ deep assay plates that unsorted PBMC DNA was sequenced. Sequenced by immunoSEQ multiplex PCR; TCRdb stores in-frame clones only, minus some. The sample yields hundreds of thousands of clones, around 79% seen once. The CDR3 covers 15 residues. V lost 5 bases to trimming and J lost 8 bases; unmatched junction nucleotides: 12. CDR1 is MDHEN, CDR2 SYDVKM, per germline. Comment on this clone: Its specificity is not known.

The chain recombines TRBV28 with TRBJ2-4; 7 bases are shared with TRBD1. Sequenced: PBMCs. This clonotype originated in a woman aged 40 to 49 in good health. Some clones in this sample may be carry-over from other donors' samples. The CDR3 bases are TGTGCCAGCAGTACCAACCGACAGGGCGGTCACATTCAGTACTTC. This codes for CASSTNRQGGHIQYF.